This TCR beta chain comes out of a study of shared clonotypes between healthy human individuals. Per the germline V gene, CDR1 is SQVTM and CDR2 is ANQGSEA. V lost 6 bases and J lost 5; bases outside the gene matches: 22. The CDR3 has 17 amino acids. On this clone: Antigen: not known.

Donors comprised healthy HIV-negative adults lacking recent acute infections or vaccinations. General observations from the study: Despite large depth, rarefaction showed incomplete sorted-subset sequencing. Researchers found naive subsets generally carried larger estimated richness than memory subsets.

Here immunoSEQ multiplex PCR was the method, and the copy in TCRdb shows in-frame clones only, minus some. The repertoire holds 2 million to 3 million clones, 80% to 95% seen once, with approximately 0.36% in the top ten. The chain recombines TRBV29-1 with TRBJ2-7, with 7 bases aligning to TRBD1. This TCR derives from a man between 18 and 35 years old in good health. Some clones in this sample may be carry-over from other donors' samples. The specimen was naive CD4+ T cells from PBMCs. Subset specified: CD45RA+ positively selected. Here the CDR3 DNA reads TGCAGCGTCCTAGAGGGACAGCGAAGGCGCCTTTACCACGAGCAGTACTTC. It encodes CSVLEGQRRRLYHEQYF.